This entry features one TCR beta chain sequence. TCR beta sequencing covered blood CD8+ and CD4+ T cells. The multiple sclerosis control group was made up of treatment-naive patients with stable or active relapsing-remitting disease. FACS enriched CD8+ TEMRA cells, while bulk CD8+ and CD4+ were negatively isolated. Random hexamers served to reverse transcribe roughly 0.45 to 1 ug RNA. The authors amplified TCR beta CDR3 across 54 Vbeta and 13 Jbeta using immunoSEQ multiplex PCR. Using its own MiXCR run on the immunoSEQ multiplex PCR reads, TCRdb lists one record per CDR3 protein. The sample contains around 79,000 distinct CDR3 sequences, about 95% of which appear only once. This record belongs to a study of CD8 T cells in Susac syndrome. Germline CDR1 is ENHRY and CDR2 is SYGVKD. V was pared by 3 bases and J by 4 bases, with 9 bases between. This CDR3 spans 13 amino acids.

This receptor was obtained from a human donor with multiple sclerosis. V gene TRBV10-3 combines with J gene TRBJ1-1; tentatively, D is TRBD1 (6 bases). The sample taken for sequencing was CD8+ T cells from PBMCs. CDR3 amino acids: CAISDPTGTEAFF. CDR3 nucleotides: TGTGCCATCAGTGACCCGACAGGCACTGAAGCTTTCTTT.